The T cell receptor beta chain under discussion was sequenced for a study of cytomegalovirus exposure and HLA in healthy donors. This PCR relied on a set of 60 Vbeta primers and 13 Jbeta primers. Using immunoSEQ multiplex PCR, the repertoire was profiled, and TCRdb retains in-frame clones only, with some absent. The sample data list 200,000 to 250,000 clones. The V gene lost 0 bases and the J gene lost 0 bases, with 13 bases spanning the gap. The CDR3 is 18 amino acids. From germline, CDR1 is SGHNT and CDR2 YYREEE (reference sequence). The sequencing sample was made of PBMCs. This TCR came from a girl aged 2-10 years in good health and CMV-seropositive. The genes are TRBV5-4 and TRBJ2-6; no clear D. CDR3 sequence (DNA): TGTGCCAGCAGCTTGGGCAGGAATCTGGGCTCTGGGGCCAACGTCCTGACTTTC. The encoded protein is CASSLGRNLGSGANVLTF.